Listed below are T cell receptor beta chains from one sample, sequenced in a study of graft-versus-host responses after intestinal transplantation. The protocol was immunoSEQ multiplex PCR, while the TCRdb copy is restricted to in-frame clones and leaves out a portion. The sample lists some 7,200 clones; 68% were seen once. This material consisted of ileum tissue, taken about 55 days after transplant. These receptors all stem from a human patient who received an intestinal transplant, so some T cells may come from the graft donor. Each CDR3 is given with its conserved first and last residue. A D gene is named only where the DNA matches it firmly. The size of a clone is reported for some rows only, either as once, few or many, or as a class for expanded clones.

>NA|TRBD1|TRBJ2-5|TRBV30
CAWSPGQKETQYF
TGTGCCTGGAGTCCGGGACAGAAAGAGACCCAGTACTTC
>NA|NA|TRBJ1-3|TRBV4-3
CASSQDGVGAGGSGNTIYF
TGCGCCAGCAGCCAAGATGGGGTGGGAGCCGGGGGCTCTGGAAACACCATATATTTT
>NA|NA|TRBJ1-1|TRBV28
CASEFYTKGPGTGTEAFF
TGTGCCAGCGAGTTTTACACCAAAGGCCCAGGGACTGGGACTGAAGCTTTCTTT
>few|NA|TRBJ1-1|TRBV4-1
CASSDGVTEAFF
TGCGCCAGCAGCGACGGGGTTACCGAAGCTTTCTTT
>NA|TRBD2|TRBJ2-2|TRBV27
CASSFTSGAYTGELFF
TGTGCCAGCAGTTTCACTAGCGGGGCCTACACCGGGGAGCTGTTTTTT
>NA|NA|TRBJ1-4|TRBV5-5
CASSLVSSEEKLFF
TGTGCCAGCAGCTTGGTCTCGTCAGAAGAAAAACTGTTTTTT
>NA|TRBD2|TRBJ2-1|TRBV5-4
CASSLESGAYNEQFF
TGTGCCAGCAGCTTGGAGAGCGGGGCTTACAATGAGCAGTTCTTC
>once|TRBD1|TRBJ2-3|TRBV28
CALGQGPDTQYF
TGTGCCTTAGGACAGGGACCAGATACGCAGTATTTT
>few|NA|TRBJ2-2|TRBV6-1
CASIGRQTERELFF
TGTGCCAGCATAGGGCGACAGACGGAAAGGGAGCTGTTTTTT
>NA|TRBD1|TRBJ1-5|TRBV6-1
CASSPTGRQPQHF
TGTGCCAGCAGTCCGACAGGGAGGCAGCCCCAGCATTTT
>NA|TRBD1|TRBJ2-5|TRBV9
CASSATTGWQETQYF
TGTGCCAGCAGCGCGACGACAGGGTGGCAAGAGACCCAGTACTTC
>NA|NA|TRBJ1-1|TRBV6-6
CASSPQGGDTEAFF
TGTGCCAGCAGTCCCCAGGGAGGCGACACTGAAGCTTTCTTT
>few|NA|TRBJ1-6|TRBV6-4
CASRLDSYNSPLHF
TGTGCCAGCAGATTGGACAGCTATAATTCACCCCTCCACTTT
>NA|NA|TRBJ2-3|TRBV27
CASSSQGSTDTQYF
TGTGCCAGCAGTTCACAGGGATCCACAGATACGCAGTATTTT
>NA|NA|TRBJ1-2|TRBV4-1
CASSQEGQAANYGYTF
TGCGCCAGCAGCCAAGAGGGCCAGGCTGCTAACTATGGCTACACCTTC
>NA|TRBD1|TRBJ2-5|TRBV5-6
CASSFGDRGETQYF
TGTGCCAGCAGCTTCGGAGACAGGGGGGAGACCCAGTACTTC
>NA|TRBD2|TRBJ2-5|TRBV28
CASRLTSLVETQYF
TGTGCCAGCAGGCTGACTAGCTTGGTCGAGACCCAGTACTTC
>NA|NA|TRBJ2-1|TRBV6-5
CASSAGFRDNEQFF
TGTGCCAGCAGTGCGGGGTTCAGGGACAATGAGCAGTTCTTC
>few|NA|TRBJ2-1|TRBV27
CASSLPPASNYNEQFF
TGTGCCAGCAGTTTACCCCCTGCGTCCAATTACAATGAGCAGTTCTTC
>NA|NA|TRBJ1-6|TRBV21-1
CASSKDGGTNSPLHF
TGTGCCAGCAGCAAAGATGGGGGCACTAATTCACCCCTCCACTTT
>once|NA|TRBJ2-3|TRBV4-3
CASSQSLSGTQYF
TGCGCCAGCAGCCAATCTCTATCCGGTACGCAGTATTTT
>NA|NA|TRBJ2-3|TRBV9
CASSVGLSNTDTQYF
TGTGCCAGCAGCGTAGGCCTCTCTAACACAGATACGCAGTATTTT
>large|TRBD1|TRBJ1-5|TRBV18
CASSPEDRAGSNQPQHF
TGTGCCAGCTCACCAGAGGACAGGGCGGGTAGCAATCAGCCCCAGCATTTT
>few|TRBD1|TRBJ1-2|TRBV7-2
CASSSGQLYGYTF
TGTGCCAGCAGCTCGGGACAGCTCTATGGCTACACCTTC
>NA|NA|TRBJ2-5|TRBV2
CASSGQGGTQYF
TGTGCCAGCAGTGGTCAGGGTGGGACCCAGTACTTC
>NA|TRBD2|TRBJ2-2|TRBV10-3
CAISEWSSGVTGELFF
TGTGCCATCAGTGAGTGGAGTAGCGGGGTCACCGGGGAGCTGTTTTTT
>NA|NA|TRBJ2-5|TRBV7-6
CASSPNSPQETQYF
TGTGCCAGCAGCCCAAACTCGCCGCAAGAGACCCAGTACTTC
>few|NA|TRBJ2-3|TRBV2
CASSEDRQITDTQYF
TGTGCCAGCAGTGAAGACAGGCAGATCACAGATACGCAGTATTTT
>NA|NA|TRBJ2-1|TRBV6-6
CASSHDTYNEQFF
TGTGCCAGCAGCCACGACACATACAATGAGCAGTTCTTC
>NA|NA|TRBJ2-2|TRBV2
CASGLGGNTGELFF
TGTGCCAGCGGTCTAGGGGGGAACACCGGGGAGCTGTTTTTT
>NA|TRBD1|TRBJ2-1|TRBV4-1
CASGITGGVDNEQFF
TGCGCCAGCGGGATAACAGGGGGAGTCGACAATGAGCAGTTCTTC
>NA|TRBD1|TRBJ2-3|TRBV7-8
CASSLSGQGWDTQYF
TGTGCCAGCAGCTTATCGGGACAGGGGTGGGATACGCAGTATTTT
>NA|TRBD2|TRBJ2-6|TRBV7-9
CASSNPLGRAGANVLTF
TGTGCCAGCAGCAACCCGTTGGGGAGGGCTGGGGCCAACGTCCTGACTTTC
>NA|NA|TRBJ2-3|TRBV27
CATSEWDTQYF
TGTGCCACCTCAGAATGGGATACGCAGTATTTT
>NA|TRBD2|TRBJ2-2|TRBV9
CASSARLERGAGGELFF
TGTGCCAGCAGCGCCAGACTCGAGCGGGGGGCCGGCGGGGAGCTGTTTTTT
>NA|NA|TRBJ1-2|TRBV29-1
CSVDFGEGGGNGYTF
TGCAGCGTTGATTTTGGGGAGGGGGGCGGAAATGGCTACACCTTC
>medium-sized|NA|TRBJ1-5|TRBV5-8
CASSPHTDSNQPQHF
TGTGCCAGCAGCCCACACACAGATAGCAATCAGCCCCAGCATTTT
>NA|NA|TRBJ2-2|TRBV6-4
CASSEDYTGELFF
TGTGCCAGCAGTGAGGACTACACCGGGGAGCTGTTTTTT
>few|NA|TRBJ2-3|TRBV5-8
CASSLFREYF
TGTGCCAGCAGCTTGTTTCGGGAATATTTT
>NA|NA|TRBJ1-1|TRBV7-6
CASSPGVMNTEAFF
TGTGCCAGCAGCCCAGGGGTCATGAACACTGAAGCTTTCTTT
>NA|NA|TRBJ1-3|TRBV7-9
CASSFGPGKGNTIYF
NA
>NA|TRBD1|TRBJ1-5|TRBV7-6
CASSWDRDQPQHF
TGTGCCAGCAGCTGGGACAGGGACCAGCCCCAGCATTTT
>NA|TRBD1|TRBJ1-4|TRBV7-9
CASSLPTGGLNEKLFF
TGTGCCAGCAGCTTACCTACAGGGGGACTTAATGAAAAACTGTTTTTT
>few|NA|TRBJ2-2|TRBV30
CAWGGTGLGTGELFF
TGTGCCTGGGGGGGGACGGGTCTCGGCACCGGGGAGCTGTTTTTT
>once|NA|TRBJ1-1|TRBV4-1
CASSQEGPGRIPEAFF
TGCGCCAGCAGCCAAGAGGGGCCAGGTCGGATCCCTGAAGCTTTCTTT
>NA|TRBD1|TRBJ1-2|TRBV5-6
CASAEDRGDFNYGYTF
TGTGCCAGCGCGGAGGACAGGGGCGATTTCAACTATGGCTACACCTTC
>NA|NA|TRBJ2-1|TRBV19
CASTPSGAYPNEQFF
TGTGCCAGTACCCCATCTGGAGCGTATCCCAATGAGCAGTTCTTC
>NA|NA|TRBJ2-1|TRBV5-6
CASSLVEVLGWNEQFF
TGTGCCAGCAGCTTGGTGGAGGTTCTGGGATGGAATGAGCAGTTCTTC
>NA|TRBD1|TRBJ1-5|TRBV2
CASTAGDRGNRGPQHF
TGTGCCAGCACCGCCGGGGACAGGGGCAACAGAGGGCCCCAGCATTTT
>NA|TRBD1|TRBJ1-2|TRBV28
CASTNFPATGLLGYTF
TGTGCCAGCACCAACTTCCCCGCGACAGGGCTCCTTGGCTACACCTTC
>NA|TRBD2|TRBJ2-3|TRBV2
CASRGNSGGARTDTQYF
TGTGCCAGCAGGGGTAATAGCGGGGGGGCAAGGACAGATACGCAGTATTTT
>NA|NA|TRBJ2-3|TRBV27
CASSSLPGTDTQYF
TGTGCCAGCAGTTCCCTCCCGGGCACAGATACGCAGTATTTT
>once|NA|TRBJ1-1|TRBV5-1
CASSFQGNTEAFF
TGCGCCAGCAGCTTTCAGGGGAACACTGAAGCTTTCTTT
>NA|NA|TRBJ2-5|TRBV5-4
CASSLSGGAGRETQYF
TGTGCCAGCAGCTTGAGTGGGGGGGCGGGAAGGGAGACCCAGTACTTC
>NA|NA|TRBJ1-4|TRBV29-1
CSARKEEKLFF
TGCAGCGCAAGAAAGGAGGAAAAACTGTTTTTT
>NA|TRBD2|TRBJ2-4|TRBV7-6
CASSPGLAPAKNIQYF
TGTGCCAGCAGCCCGGGACTAGCTCCTGCCAAAAACATTCAGTACTTC
>medium-sized|TRBD1|TRBJ1-4|TRBV6-4
CASRPQGGAGEKLFF
TGTGCCAGCAGACCCCAGGGGGGCGCGGGGGAAAAACTGTTTTTT
>NA|NA|TRBJ1-2|TRBV10-3
CAIMTPPNYGYTF
TGTGCCATCATGACACCCCCTAACTATGGCTACACCTTC
>NA|NA|TRBJ2-2|TRBV19
CASSISRVHTGELFF
TGTGCCAGTAGTATATCACGGGTCCACACCGGGGAGCTGTTTTTT